These 19 T cell receptor beta chains originate from one sample sequenced in a study of blood T cell repertoires in COVID-19. Clones were sequenced by immunoSEQ multiplex PCR, and TCRdb holds only the in-frame ones, with some missing. The repertoire holds 150,000 to 200,000 clones, with over 65% as singletons. Sequenced input: peripheral blood. All receptors come from a man between 60 and 75 years old with acute or convalescent COVID-19.

The rearrangement links TRBV4-3 to TRBJ2-7; 8 bases are shared with TRBD2. Germline V gives CDR1 LGHNA, CDR2 YSLEER. Losses at the gene ends were 1 base for V and 4 bases for J; bases not matched to a gene: 3. This CDR3 is built from 14 residues. Written as DNA, the CDR3 is TGCGCCAGCAGCCAAGCCGGGGGGGCTTACGAGCAGTACTTC. Translated: CASSQAGGAYEQYF.

This chain connects TRBV28 to TRBJ2-7; D ambiguous. Trimming stripped 4 bases from V and 4 bases from J, with 5 bases between. Germline V gene data show CDR1 as MDHEN and CDR2 as SYDVKM. This CDR3 region has 11 residues. CDR3 sequence: CASSSRYEQYF. CDR3 coding DNA: TGTGCCAGCAGTTCCAGATACGAGCAGTACTTC. Full variable domain (remainder filled in from reference TRBV28 and TRBJ2-7): DVKVTQSSRYLVKRTGEKVFLECVQDMDHENMFWYRQDPGLGLRLIYFSYDVKMKEKGDIPEGYSVSREKKERFSLILESASTNQTSMYLCASSSRYEQYFGPGTRLTVT.

As concerns this clone: A read error may produce the germline difference seen at one junction end. The rearrangement joins TRBV4-3 to TRBJ2-5, with a possible D match to TRBD2 (5 bases). Germline V gene data show CDR1 as LGHNA and CDR2 as YSLEER. CDR3 length equals 14 residues. The CDR3 reads CASSQGRGLETQYF. CDR3 in DNA: TGCGCCAGCAGTCAAGGGAGAGGGTTAGAGACCCAGTACTTC.

This chain links TRBV6-5 with TRBJ2-7; 11 nucleotides align to TRBD2. With 6 bases clipped from V and 0 bases from J, the junction kept 4 bases outside the gene matches. The CDR3 extends over 15 amino acids. CDR1 is MNHEY, CDR2 SVGAGI, per germline. Here the CDR3 reads CASSKLAGASYEQYF. CDR3 DNA: TGTGCCAGCAGCAAACTAGCGGGGGCCTCCTACGAGCAGTACTTC.

The gene calls are TRBV4-3 and TRBJ2-1, with D tentatively TRBD2 (6 bases). The CDR3 consists of 14 residues. In germline, CDR1 is LGHNA, CDR2 YSLEER. Trimming took 3 bases from V and 7 from J, leaving 13 bases between them. CDR3 residues: CASSQNGLSNEQFF. The DNA of the CDR3 is TGCGCCAGCAGCCAGAATGGACTATCTAATGAGCAGTTCTTC.

The chain links TRBV5-1 to TRBJ2-7; TRBD1 aligns across 11 bases. The length of the CDR3 is 15 residues. Germline loops: CDR1 SGHRS, CDR2 YFSETQ. V lost 4 bases, J lost 0 bases, and 3 bases stayed unmatched. CDR3 in amino acids: CASSVGTGGSYEQYF. CDR3 DNA sequence: TGCGCCAGCAGCGTGGGGACAGGGGGCTCCTACGAGCAGTACTTC.

The chain couples TRBV6-2 or TRBV6-3 to TRBJ2-6; D is uncertain. Trimming cost V 3 bases and J 0 bases, with 6 bases left between them. CDR3 size: 15 residues. Germline V gene sequence: CDR1 MNHEY, CDR2 SVGEGT. This CDR3 is CASSYGLSGANVLTF. The CDR3 DNA is TGTGCCAGCAGTTATGGGCTCTCTGGGGCCAACGTCCTGACTTTC.

This rearrangement joins TRBV5-4 to TRBJ2-1; a possible D gene is TRBD2 (6 bases). Trimming took off 6 bases at V and 6 bases at J, with 22 bases between the two ends. CDR1 and CDR2 from the germline V gene are SGHNT and YYREEE (reference sequence). This CDR3 spans 16 amino acids. DNA for the CDR3: TGTGCCAGCACCCTTGGTGGGGGGAATTTCGGCAATGAGCAGTTCTTC. This gives the protein CASTLGGGNFGNEQFF.

The chain carries TRBV5-1 and TRBJ2-1; 14 positions match TRBD2. The J segment lost 0 bases and the V segment lost 7 bases, leaving 0 bases of the junction unmatched. Germline CDR1 SGHRS, CDR2 YFSETQ. The CDR3 loop spans 15 amino acids. CDR3 sequence (DNA): TGCGCCAGCGGGACTAGCGGGGGCTCCTACAATGAGCAGTTCTTC. It yields the protein CASGTSGGSYNEQFF. The full variable domain, its missing parts supplied by reference TRBV5-1 and TRBJ2-1, is KAGVTQTPRYLIKTRGQQVTLSCSPISGHRSVSWYQQTPGQGLQFLFEYFSETQRNKGNFPGRFSGRQFSNSRSEMNVSTLELGDSALYLCASGTSGGSYNEQFFGPGTRLTVL.

V gene TRBV5-1 combines with J gene TRBJ2-5, with TRBD2 matching 15 bases. Germline lookup yields CDR1 SGHRS and CDR2 YFSETQ. The CDR3 runs 18 residues. The trim removed 0 bases at V and 5 bases at J, leaving 8 bases unmatched. This chain's CDR3 is CASSLVGLAGGLKETQYF. In DNA, the CDR3 is TGCGCCAGCAGCTTGGTTGGACTAGCGGGGGGGCTTAAGGAGACCCAGTACTTC.

The chain carries TRBV6-5 and TRBJ1-1; tentatively, D is TRBD1 (6 bases). V lost 4 bases, J lost 8 bases, and 11 bases lay in between. CDR1 and CDR2 from the germline V gene are MNHEY and SVGAGI. The length of the CDR3 is 12 residues. CDR3 amino acids: CASSFVTGEAFF. The CDR3 region has the DNA TGTGCCAGCAGTTTCGTGACAGGAGAAGCTTTCTTT.

The chain combines TRBV27 with TRBJ2-3; 8 nucleotides agree with TRBD1. CDR3 length equals 12 residues. V shed 6 bases, J shed 9 bases, and the junction held 5 bases outside the gene matches. CDR1 and CDR2 from the germline V gene are MNHEY and SMNVEV (reference sequence). The CDR3 sequence: CASSPRTGTQYF. In nucleotides, the CDR3 is TGTGCCAGCAGCCCCCGGACAGGGACGCAGTATTTT.

The sample holds a few counts of this clone. Sequence at one end of the junction differs from germline and may be a read error. The chain links TRBV5-5 to TRBJ1-6; 9 bases fit TRBD1. This CDR3 region has 12 residues. Looked up from germline, CDR1 is SGHKS and CDR2 is YYEKEE (reference sequence). CDR3 bases: TGTGCCAGCAGCGCGGACAGGGGAGTCAGAATTTTT. Translated: CASSADRGVRIF.

This clone was detected only a few times. The chain links TRBV3-1 (or the pseudogene TRBV3-2) to TRBJ1-4, with TRBD1 identical over 9 bases. The CDR3 runs 18 residues. Germline V CDR1 and CDR2: LGHDT, YNNKEL (reference sequence). J lost 8 bases, V lost 1 base, and 14 bases had no gene match. The DNA for the CDR3 is TGTGCCAGCAGCCAAGGGAAGTTGGTAGGGACAGGGAGAGAAAAACTGTTTTTT. Translation: CASSQGKLVGTGREKLFF.

This clone was detected many times. This chain links TRBV5-6 with TRBJ1-5; D might be TRBD1 (5 bases). The CDR3 has 14 amino acids. Germline lookup yields CDR1 SGHDT and CDR2 YYEEEE. Deletions cut 2 bases from V and 7 bases from J, with 13 bases between. In DNA form, the CDR3 reads TGTGCCAGCAGCTTTGGTATCAGGGCCCAGCCCCAGCATTTT. Translated, it gives CASSFGIRAQPQHF.

V is TRBV6-1 and J is TRBJ1-3, with TRBD1 matching 8 bases. CDR3 size: 16 residues. V dropped 4 bases and J dropped 0; count of bases not matched to a gene: 5. Germline CDR1 and CDR2: MNHNS and SASEGT. Here the CDR3 reads CASSAPGGRSGNTIYF. The CDR3 region has the DNA TGTGCCAGCAGTGCCCCAGGGGGCCGCTCTGGAAACACCATATATTTT.

This clone came up a few times. The V gene is TRBV5-1, the J gene TRBJ2-3; 7 bases align to TRBD1. Trimming at V came to 5 bases and at J to 3 bases, leaving 6 bases not matched to a gene. CDR3 length: 14 amino acids. Looked up from germline, CDR1 is SGHRS and CDR2 is YFSETQ. The CDR3 spells CASRGGPVTDTQYF. CDR3 bases: TGCGCCAGCAGAGGGGGCCCCGTAACAGATACGCAGTATTTT.

This rearrangement joins TRBV5-1 to TRBJ1-2, with D possibly matching TRBD1 (6 bases). The germline gives CDR1 SGHRS, CDR2 YFSETQ. Trimming cost V 5 bases and J 6 bases, with 14 bases left between them. The length of the CDR3 is 13 residues. CDR3 in DNA: TGCGCCAGCAGATGGCCAGGGGATAATGGCTACACCTTC. Protein: CASRWPGDNGYTF.

This clone was seen a handful of times. The chain recombines TRBV24-1 with TRBJ2-7, with D perhaps matching TRBD1 (6 bases). There are 16 residues in the CDR3. The germline V and J ends were trimmed by 3 bases and 4 bases, with 18 bases remaining between them. Per the germline V gene, CDR1 is KGHDR and CDR2 is SFDVKD. The CDR3 spells CATSDNTAGEGYEQYF. In nucleotides, the CDR3 is TGTGCCACCAGTGATAATACGGCAGGGGAAGGTTACGAGCAGTACTTC.